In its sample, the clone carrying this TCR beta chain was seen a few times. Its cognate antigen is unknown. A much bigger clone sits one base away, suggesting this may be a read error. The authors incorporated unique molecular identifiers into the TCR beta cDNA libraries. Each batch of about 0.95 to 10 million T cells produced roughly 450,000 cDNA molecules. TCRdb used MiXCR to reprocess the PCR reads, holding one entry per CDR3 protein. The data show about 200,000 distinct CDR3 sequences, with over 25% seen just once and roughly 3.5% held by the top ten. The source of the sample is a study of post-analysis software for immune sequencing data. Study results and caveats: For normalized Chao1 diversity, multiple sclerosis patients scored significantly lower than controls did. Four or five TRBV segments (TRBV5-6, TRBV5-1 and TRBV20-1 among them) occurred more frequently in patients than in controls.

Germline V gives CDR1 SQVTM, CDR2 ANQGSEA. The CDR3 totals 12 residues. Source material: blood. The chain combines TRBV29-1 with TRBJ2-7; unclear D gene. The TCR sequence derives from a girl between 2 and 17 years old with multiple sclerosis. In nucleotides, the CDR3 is TGCAGCGTTTTTACAACCTCCTACGGGCAGTACTTC. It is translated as CSVFTTSYGQYF.